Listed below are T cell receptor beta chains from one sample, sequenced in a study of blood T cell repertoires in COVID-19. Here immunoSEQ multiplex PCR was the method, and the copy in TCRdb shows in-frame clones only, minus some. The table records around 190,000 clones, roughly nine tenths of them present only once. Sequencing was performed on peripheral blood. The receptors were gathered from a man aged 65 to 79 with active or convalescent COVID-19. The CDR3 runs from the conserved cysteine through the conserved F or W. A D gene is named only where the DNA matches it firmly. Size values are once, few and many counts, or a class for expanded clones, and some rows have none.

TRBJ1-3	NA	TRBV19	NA	TGTGCCAGTAGCAAGGGGTGGATCGGTAACACCATATATTTT	CASSKGWIGNTIYF
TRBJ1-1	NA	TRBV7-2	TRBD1	TGTGCCAGCAGCTTGGACAGGGGGGTGGCTTTCTTT	CASSLDRGVAFF
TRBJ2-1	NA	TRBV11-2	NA	TGTGCCAGCAGCCGAGCAGGCAATGAGCAGTTCTTC	CASSRAGNEQFF
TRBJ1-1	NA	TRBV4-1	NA	TGCGCCAGCAGCCAAGTCGGGATTAACACTGAAGCTTTCTTT	CASSQVGINTEAFF
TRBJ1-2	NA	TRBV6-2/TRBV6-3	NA	TGTGCCAGCAGTTACGGGCAGGGGATTGGCGGCTACACCTTC	CASSYGQGIGGYTF
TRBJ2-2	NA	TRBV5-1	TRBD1	TGCGCCAGCAGCGCCACAGGGGCCGGGGAGCTGTTTTTT	CASSATGAGELFF
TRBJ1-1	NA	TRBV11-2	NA	TGTGCCAGCAGCTTCCTGCGTGGCGACAGGAACACTGAAGCTTTCTTT	CASSFLRGDRNTEAFF
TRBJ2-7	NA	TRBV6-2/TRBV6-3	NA	TGTGCCAGCAGTTACGTGGCTTACGAGCAGTACTTC	CASSYVAYEQYF
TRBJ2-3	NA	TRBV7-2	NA	TGTGCCAGCACAATATTAGGGGACACAGATACGCAGTATTTT	CASTILGDTDTQYF
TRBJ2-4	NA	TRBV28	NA	TGTGCCAGCAGTTTAGGGCCGCCAAGGAACATTCAGTACTTC	CASSLGPPRNIQYF
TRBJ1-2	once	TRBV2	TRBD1	TGTGCCGACCGAAGACAGGGGTTTTTATATGGCTACACCTTC	CADRRQGFLYGYTF
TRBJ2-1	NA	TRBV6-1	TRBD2	TGTGCCAGCAGTGAAGCAAGCGGGAGCATGGCCTACAATGAGCAGTTCTTC	CASSEASGSMAYNEQFF
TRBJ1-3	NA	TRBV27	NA	TGTGCCAGCAGTTTATGGGCAAGCTCTGGAAACACCATATATTTT	CASSLWASSGNTIYF
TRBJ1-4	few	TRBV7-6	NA	TGTGCCAGCAGCCAAGTGCGGGGGAGGGGTGAAAAACTGTTTTTT	CASSQVRGRGEKLFF
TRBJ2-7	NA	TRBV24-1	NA	TGTGCCACCAGCCCTGGGCGACAGACCTACGAGCAGTACTTC	CATSPGRQTYEQYF
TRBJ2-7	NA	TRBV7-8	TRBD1	TGTGCCAGCAGGGAACCGGGACAGGCATCCTACGAGCAGTACTTC	CASREPGQASYEQYF
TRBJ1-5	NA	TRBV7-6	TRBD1	TGTGCCAGCAGCCCAGGACGGGACAGGGCCCCATATAGCAATCAGCCCCAGCATTTT	CASSPGRDRAPYSNQPQHF
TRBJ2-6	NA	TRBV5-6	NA	TGTGCCAGCAGCTTGGGTATCCGAACAAGCTCTGGGGCCAACGTCCTGACTTTC	CASSLGIRTSSGANVLTF
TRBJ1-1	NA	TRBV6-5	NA	TGTGCCAGCAGTCCCTTGGGGGGGAACACTGAAGCTTTCTTT	CASSPLGGNTEAFF
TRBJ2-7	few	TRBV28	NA	TGTGCCAGCAGTTGGGGGACAAACTCCTACGAGCAGTACTTC	CASSWGTNSYEQYF
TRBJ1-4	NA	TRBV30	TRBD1	TGTGCCTGGAGTGGGGGGACAGGGGCAACTAATGAAAAACTGTTTTTT	CAWSGGTGATNEKLFF
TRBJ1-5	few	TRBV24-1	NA	TGTGCCACCAGTGCCGACGGACTCACGGGGCCCCAGCATTTT	CATSADGLTGPQHF
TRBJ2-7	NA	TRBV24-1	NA	TGTGCCACCAGTGAATCAGGGGGGCTCCTAAGGGAGCAGTACTTC	CATSESGGLLREQYF
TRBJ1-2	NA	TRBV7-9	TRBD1	TGTGCCAGCAGCTTGACAGGGGCGGAGTATGGCTACACCTTC	CASSLTGAEYGYTF
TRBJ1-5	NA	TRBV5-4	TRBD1	TGTGCCAGCAGCTTTCAGGGGGCGCAGGGACAGCCCCAGCATTTT	CASSFQGAQGQPQHF
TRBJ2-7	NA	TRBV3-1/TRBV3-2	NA	TGTGCCAGCAGCCAAGAGGAGCGCAACGAGCAGTACTTC	CASSQEERNEQYF
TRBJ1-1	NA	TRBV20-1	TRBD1	TGCAGTGCGTCGGGACAGGGGAAAGCTTTCTTT	CSASGQGKAFF
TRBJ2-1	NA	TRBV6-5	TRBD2	TGTGCCAGCAGACCTAGCGGGAGGGAATACAATGAGCAGTTCTTC	CASRPSGREYNEQFF
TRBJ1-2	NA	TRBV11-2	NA	TGTGCCAGCAGCTTAGATTGGGCTTCGAAGGGCTACACCTTC	CASSLDWASKGYTF
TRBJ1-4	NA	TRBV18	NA	TGTGCCAGCTCACGAGAACAGGCAACTAATGAAAAACTGTTTTTT	CASSREQATNEKLFF
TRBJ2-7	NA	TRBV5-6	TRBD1	TGTGCCAGCAGGAGCCGGGACAGGGGTCCAGGAGACGAGCAGTACTTC	CASRSRDRGPGDEQYF
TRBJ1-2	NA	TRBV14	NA	TGTGCCAGCAGCCAAGGATGGCGTGACAGCTATGGCTACACCTTC	CASSQGWRDSYGYTF
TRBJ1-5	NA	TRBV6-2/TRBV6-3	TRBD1	TGTGCCAGCAGTTACTCGTCGACAGGGGGCAATCAGCCCCAGCATTTT	CASSYSSTGGNQPQHF
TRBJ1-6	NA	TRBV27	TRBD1	TGTGCCAGTTTCCGGGACAGGGCTTCACCCCTCCACTTT	CASFRDRASPLHF
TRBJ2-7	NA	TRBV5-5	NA	TGTGCCAGCAGCTTGGGTCGGGTTTTACGGGACGAGCAGTACTTC	CASSLGRVLRDEQYF
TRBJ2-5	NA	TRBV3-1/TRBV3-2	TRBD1	TGTGCCAGCAGCCCTACACCGGGACAGGGGTGGGTGACCCAGTACTTC	CASSPTPGQGWVTQYF
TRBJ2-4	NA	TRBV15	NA	TGTGCCATCAGTGAGGGAGGCATTCAGTACTTC	CAISEGGIQYF
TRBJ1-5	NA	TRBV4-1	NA	TGCGCCAGCAACAGGGTTTCTAGCAATCAGCCCCAGCATTTT	CASNRVSSNQPQHF
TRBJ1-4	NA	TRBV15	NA	TGTGCCACCAGCAGAGAGGGGGCGGATAATGAAAAACTGTTTTTT	CATSREGADNEKLFF